This T cell receptor beta chain was recorded in a study of cytomegalovirus exposure and HLA in healthy donors. As for the study in general: Out of 398 genotyped donors, roughly 83% belonged to the Caucasian-associated ancestry cluster. Findings and caveats of the study: In an earlier analysis, productive rearrangement rates for most beta V segments clustered near 87% or 30%. In a later analysis, parvovirus B19, influenza, CMV and Epstein-Barr virus appeared linked to several top co-occurrence clusters.

Remarks on this clone: Its antigen is unidentified.

The study ran its PCR with 60 Vbeta and 13 Jbeta primers. This table comes from immunoSEQ multiplex PCR, and its TCRdb copy is limited to in-frame clones, with some not included. In the table there are about 130,000 clones, around 85% of which are singletons. This CDR3 has 12 residues. CDR1 and CDR2 (germline): SNHLY, FYNNEI. The V gene is TRBV2, the J gene TRBJ2-1, with D possibly matching TRBD1 (5 bases). This sequence originates from a woman under 40 in good health and CMV-seropositive. The source material was PBMCs. CDR3 sequence (DNA): TGTGCTTGGGGCAGGGATTACAATGAGCAGTTCTTC. Protein: CAWGRDYNEQFF.